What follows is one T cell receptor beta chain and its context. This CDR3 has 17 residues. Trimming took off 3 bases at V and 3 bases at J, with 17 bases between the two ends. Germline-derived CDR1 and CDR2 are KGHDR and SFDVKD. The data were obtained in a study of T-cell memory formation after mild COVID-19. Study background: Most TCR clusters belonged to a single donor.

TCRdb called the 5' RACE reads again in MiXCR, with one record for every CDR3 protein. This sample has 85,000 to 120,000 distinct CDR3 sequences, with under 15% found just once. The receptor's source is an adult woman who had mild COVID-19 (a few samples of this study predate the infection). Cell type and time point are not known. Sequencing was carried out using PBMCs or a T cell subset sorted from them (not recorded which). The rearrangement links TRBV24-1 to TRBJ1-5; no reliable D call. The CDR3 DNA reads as TGTGCCACCAGTGATCCCCTGTCCGCGGATGTCAATCAGCCCCAGCATTTT. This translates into CATSDPLSADVNQPQHF.